The 4 T cell receptor beta chains reported below all come from one sample, sequenced in a study of T-cell reconstitution after alpha-beta-depleted transplantation in children. A TCRbeta library incorporating unique molecular identifiers was prepared. TCRdb re-analysed the PCR reads in MiXCR, keeping a single row per CDR3 protein. This repertoire shows about 980,000 distinct CDR3 sequences, roughly 29% found once; its top ten account for more than 25%. Sequenced here: PBMCs, mostly from graft donor cells, sampled 360 days after TCRalphabeta/CD19-depleted stem cell transplant. The receptors here all came from a boy in the first two years of life who had a stem cell transplant for SCID, so the T cells may come from the graft donor.

The chain has TRBV5-1 and TRBJ2-3; D gene unclear. Germline lookup yields CDR1 SGHRS and CDR2 YFSETQ. The CDR3 length is 17 residues. V was shortened by 1 base and J by 0 bases, with 15 bases between the two germline ends. DNA for the CDR3: TGCGCCAGCAGCTTGTCTGGCTCCTTAACGAGCACAGATACGCAGTATTTT. This translates into CASSLSGSLTSTDTQYF.

This clonotype was observed a handful of times. The genes are TRBV7-8 and TRBJ2-1; D remains ambiguous. CDR1 is SGHVS, CDR2 FQNEAQ, per germline. The CDR3 is 16 residues long. V was cut by 5 bases and J by 0 bases, with 14 bases left in between. CDR3 nucleotides: TGTGCCAGCAGCAAAGACCTTGTAAGCTCCTACAATGAGCAGTTCTTC. This sequence encodes CASSKDLVSSYNEQFF.

Only a few counts were recorded for this clonotype. The CDR3, as DNA: TGCGCCAGCATGCCCCCCTACGCGGGAAATGAAAAACTGTTTTTT. Translated: CASMPPYAGNEKLFF. The gene calls are TRBV10-2 and TRBJ1-4; D not resolved. There are 15 residues in the CDR3. CDR1 and CDR2 from the germline V gene are WSHSY and SAAADI. Trimming removed 7 bases from V and 5 bases from J, with 17 bases in between.

The V gene is TRBV12-3 or TRBV12-4, the J gene TRBJ1-5; 8 bases match TRBD1. CDR3 length: 15 amino acids. Trimming at V came to 3 bases and at J to 7 bases, leaving 8 bases not matched to a gene. The CDR3 nucleotides read TGTGCCAGCAGTTTTTCAGGGGGCGGTGAGCAGCCCCAGCATTTT. Protein product: CASSFSGGGEQPQHF.